The T cell receptor (beta chain) described here comes from a study of T-cell reconstitution after alpha-beta-depleted transplantation in children. Trimming cost V 5 bases and J 5 bases, with 12 bases left between them. Germline loops: CDR1 MDHEN, CDR2 SYDVKM. CDR3 size: 13 residues. This clonotype has only a few counts. The TCRbeta library incorporated unique molecular identifiers. TCRdb itself ran the PCR reads through MiXCR, one entry per CDR3 protein. Of 600,000 to 700,000 distinct CDR3 sequences listed, roughly 17% are singletons. The input for sequencing was PBMCs from the stem cell graft donor, taken from the stem cell graft. V and J are TRBV28 and TRBJ2-5, with D maybe TRBD1 (5 bases). The clonotype was recovered from a human donor who donated a stem cell graft to a child with acute myeloid leukemia. The CDR3 DNA is TGTGCCAGCAGTCGACAGTTTCAGGAGACCCAGTACTTC. It translates to CASSRQFQETQYF.